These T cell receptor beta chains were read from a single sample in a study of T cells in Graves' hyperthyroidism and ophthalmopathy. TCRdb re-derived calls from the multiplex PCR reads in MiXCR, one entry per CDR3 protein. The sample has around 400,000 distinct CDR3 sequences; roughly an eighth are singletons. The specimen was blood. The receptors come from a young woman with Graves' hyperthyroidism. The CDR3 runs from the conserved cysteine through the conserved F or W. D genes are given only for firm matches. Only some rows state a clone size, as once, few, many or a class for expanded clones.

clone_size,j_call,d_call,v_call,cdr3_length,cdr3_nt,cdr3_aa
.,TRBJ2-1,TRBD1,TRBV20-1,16,TGCAGTGCTTGGACAGGGGCGGCTGACTCCTACAATGAGCAGTTCTTC,CSAWTGAADSYNEQFF
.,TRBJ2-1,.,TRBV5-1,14,TGCGCCAGCAGCTTTCTCGACCCACTTAGTGAGCAGTTCTTC,CASSFLDPLSEQFF
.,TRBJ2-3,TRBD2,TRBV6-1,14,TGTGCCAGCCACAGCGGGGGGGACACAGATACGCAGTATTTT,CASHSGGDTDTQYF
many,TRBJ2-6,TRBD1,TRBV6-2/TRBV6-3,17,TGTGCCAGCACGAAGACAGGGGTTAGCTCTGGGGCCAACGTCCTGACTTTC,CASTKTGVSSGANVLTF
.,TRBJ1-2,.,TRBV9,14,TGTGCCAGCAGCGTAGGGGGCGGAGGTAGTGGCTACACCTTC,CASSVGGGGSGYTF
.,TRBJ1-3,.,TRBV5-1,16,TGCGCCAGCAGCTTGACGGGGGGCGCATATGGAAACACCATATATTTT,CASSLTGGAYGNTIYF
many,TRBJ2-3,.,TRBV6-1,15,TGTGCCAGCAGTTATCGGGGGACGGTAATAGATACGCAGTATTTT,CASSYRGTVIDTQYF
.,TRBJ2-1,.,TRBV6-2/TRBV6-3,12,TGTGCCAGCGGCCCCCCCTACAATGAGCAGTTCTTC,CASGPPYNEQFF
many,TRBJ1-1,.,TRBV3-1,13,TGTGCCAGCAGCCAAGAGGGGAACACTGAAGCTTTCTTT,CASSQEGNTEAFF
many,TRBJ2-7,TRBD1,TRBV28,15,TGTGCCAGCAGTCTAGTGACAGGGGGCGCAGGGGAGCAGTACTTC,CASSLVTGGAGEQYF
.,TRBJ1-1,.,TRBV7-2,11,TGTGCCAGCAGCCCGTCCGCTGAAGCTTTCTTT,CASSPSAEAFF
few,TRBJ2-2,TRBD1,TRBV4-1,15,TGCGCCAGCAGCCAACCTCGCACAGGGGCCGGGGAGCTGTTTTTT,CASSQPRTGAGELFF
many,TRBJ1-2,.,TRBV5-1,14,TGCGCCAGCAGCTTGCGGGCCGGGGATTATGGCTACACCTTC,CASSLRAGDYGYTF
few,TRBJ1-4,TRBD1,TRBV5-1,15,TGCGCCAGCAGCTCGGGACAGGGAACAAATGAAAAACTGTTTTTT,CASSSGQGTNEKLFF
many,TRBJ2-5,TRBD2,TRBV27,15,TGTGCCAGCAGTCCCCTAGCGGGGAACCAAGAGACCCAGTACTTC,CASSPLAGNQETQYF
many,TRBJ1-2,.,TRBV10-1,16,TGCGCCAGCAGTGAGGCGGGGACCGACTTTCCCTATGGCTACACCTTC,CASSEAGTDFPYGYTF
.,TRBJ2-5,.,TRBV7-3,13,TGTGCCAGCAGTCTAAGGCGTTGGGAGACCCAGTACTTC,CASSLRRWETQYF
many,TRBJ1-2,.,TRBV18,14,TGTGCCAGCTCACCCCAGGACTCTAACTATGGCTACACCTTC,CASSPQDSNYGYTF
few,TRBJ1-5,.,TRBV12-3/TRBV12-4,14,TGTGCCACAAAGGGGGGTACTTCGGATCAGCCCCAGCATTTT,CATKGGTSDQPQHF
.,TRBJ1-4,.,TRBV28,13,TGTGCCAGCAGTTCGGATGGGTATGAAAAACTGTTTTTT,CASSSDGYEKLFF
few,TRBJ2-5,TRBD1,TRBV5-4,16,TGTGCCAGCAGCTCCAAATCACTACAGGGGAAAGAGGCCCAGTACTTC,CASSSKSLQGKEAQYF
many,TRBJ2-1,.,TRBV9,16,TGTGCCAGCAGCGGTCAACAGGGGGGGACGGGCAATGAGCAGTTCTTC,CASSGQQGGTGNEQFF
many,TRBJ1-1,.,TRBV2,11,TGTGCCAGCAGCGCGTCACTGGAAGCTTTCTTT,CASSASLEAFF
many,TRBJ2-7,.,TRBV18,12,TGTGCCAGCTCAACGACAAATTACGAGCAGTACTTC,CASSTTNYEQYF
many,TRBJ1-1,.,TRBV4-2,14,TGTGCCAGCAGCCAAGACCCGCGACACACTGAAGCTTTCTTT,CASSQDPRHTEAFF
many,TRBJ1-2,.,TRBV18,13,TGTGCCAGCTCACCCGGTGAAAACTATGGCTACACCTTC,CASSPGENYGYTF
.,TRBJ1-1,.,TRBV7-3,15,TGTGCCAGCAGCTTAACGTTCCCAGGTCAAACTGAAGCTTTCTTT,CASSLTFPGQTEAFF
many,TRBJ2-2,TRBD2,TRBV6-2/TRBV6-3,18,TGTGCCAGCCGATCCAACTTAGCGGGAGAACAAAACACCGGGGAGCTGTTTTTT,CASRSNLAGEQNTGELFF
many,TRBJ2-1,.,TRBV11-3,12,TGTGCCAGCAGCTCACAGAACAATGAGCAGTTCTTC,CASSSQNNEQFF
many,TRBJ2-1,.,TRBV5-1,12,TGTGCCAGCAGTTTAGGAGGGAATGAGCAGTTCTTC,CASSLGGNEQFF
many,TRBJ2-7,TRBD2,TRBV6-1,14,TGTGCCAGCAGGGAGACTAGCGGGGTCTACGAGCAGTACTTC,CASRETSGVYEQYF
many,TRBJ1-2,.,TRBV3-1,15,TGTGCCAGCAGCCAAGGTAGACAGGAGTATTCTGGCTACACCTTC,CASSQGRQEYSGYTF
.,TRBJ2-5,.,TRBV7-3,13,TGTGCCAGCAGCTTTGAGGGGAAAGAGACCCAGTACTTC,CASSFEGKETQYF
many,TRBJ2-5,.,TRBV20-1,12,TGCAGTGCTAGACAGTACCAAGAGACCCAGTACTTC,CSARQYQETQYF
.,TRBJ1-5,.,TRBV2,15,TGTGCCAGCAGTTCTCCCGGACGGAGCAATCAGCCCCAGCATTTT,CASSSPGRSNQPQHF
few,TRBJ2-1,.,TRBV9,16,TGTGCCAGCAGCGTATCGGCCCGAAAGACCTACAATGAGCAGTTCTTC,CASSVSARKTYNEQFF
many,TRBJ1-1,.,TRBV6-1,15,TGTGCCAGCAGTGGGCAGACAATTACCAACACTGAAGCTTTCTTT,CASSGQTITNTEAFF
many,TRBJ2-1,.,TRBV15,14,TGTGCCACCGCCCTCCCAGGGGGGTACAATGAGCAGTTCTTC,CATALPGGYNEQFF
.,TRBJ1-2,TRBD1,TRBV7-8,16,TGTGCCAGCAGATCGACAGGGGACCCTGTCCTTTATGGCTACACCTTC,CASRSTGDPVLYGYTF
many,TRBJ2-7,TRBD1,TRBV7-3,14,TGTGCCAGCAGCGCGACCGGGACAGGGCGCGAGCAGTACTTC,CASSATGTGREQYF
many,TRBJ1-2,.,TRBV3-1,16,TGTGCCAGCAGCCAAGATTTTAGAGGGTGGAACTATGGCTACACCTTC,CASSQDFRGWNYGYTF
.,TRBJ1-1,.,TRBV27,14,TGTGCCAGCAGTCCCCGGGGAGGTAGCACTGAAGCTTTCTTT,CASSPRGGSTEAFF
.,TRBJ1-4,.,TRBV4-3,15,TGCGCCAGCAGCTCCGGCGGGGAGCCTGATGAAAAACTGTTTTTT,CASSSGGEPDEKLFF
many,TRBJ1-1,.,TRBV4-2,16,TGTGCCAGCAGCCAAGAGATAGGGACTAGGAACACTGAAGCTTTCTTT,CASSQEIGTRNTEAFF
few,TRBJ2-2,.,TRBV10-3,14,TGTGCCATCAGTGAGTCGACTGTGAACGGGGAGCTGTTTTTT,CAISESTVNGELFF